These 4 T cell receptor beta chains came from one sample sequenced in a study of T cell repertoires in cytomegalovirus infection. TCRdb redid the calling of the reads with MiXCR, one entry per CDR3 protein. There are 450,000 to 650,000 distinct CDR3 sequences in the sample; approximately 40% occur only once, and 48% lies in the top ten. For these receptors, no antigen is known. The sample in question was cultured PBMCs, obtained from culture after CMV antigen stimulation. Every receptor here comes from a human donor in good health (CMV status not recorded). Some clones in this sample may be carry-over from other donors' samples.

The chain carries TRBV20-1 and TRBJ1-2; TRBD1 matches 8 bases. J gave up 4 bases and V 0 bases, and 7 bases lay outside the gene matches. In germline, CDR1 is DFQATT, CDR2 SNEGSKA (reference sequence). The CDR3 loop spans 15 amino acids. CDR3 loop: CSARETGDIGYGYTF. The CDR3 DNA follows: TGCAGTGCTAGAGAGACAGGGGACATAGGCTATGGCTACACCTTC.

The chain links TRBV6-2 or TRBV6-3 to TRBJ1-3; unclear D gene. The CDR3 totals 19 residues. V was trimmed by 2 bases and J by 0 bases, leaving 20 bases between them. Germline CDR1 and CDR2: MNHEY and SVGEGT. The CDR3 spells CASSYRRGLGTISGNTIYF. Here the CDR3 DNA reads TGTGCCAGCAGTTACAGGAGAGGACTCGGCACCATCTCTGGAAACACCATATATTTT.

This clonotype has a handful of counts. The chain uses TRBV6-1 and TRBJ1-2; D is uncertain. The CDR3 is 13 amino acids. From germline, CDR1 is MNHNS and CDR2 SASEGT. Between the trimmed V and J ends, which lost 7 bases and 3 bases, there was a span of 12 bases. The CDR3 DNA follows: TGTGCCAGCAAAGAGGGCTATTACTATGGCTACACCTTC. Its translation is CASKEGYYYGYTF.

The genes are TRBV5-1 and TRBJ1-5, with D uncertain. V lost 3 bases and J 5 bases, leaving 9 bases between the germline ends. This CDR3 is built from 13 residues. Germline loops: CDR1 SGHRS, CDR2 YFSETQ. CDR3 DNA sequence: TGCGCCAGCAGCTGGATCGGGGATCAGCCCCAGCATTTT. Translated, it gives CASSWIGDQPQHF.